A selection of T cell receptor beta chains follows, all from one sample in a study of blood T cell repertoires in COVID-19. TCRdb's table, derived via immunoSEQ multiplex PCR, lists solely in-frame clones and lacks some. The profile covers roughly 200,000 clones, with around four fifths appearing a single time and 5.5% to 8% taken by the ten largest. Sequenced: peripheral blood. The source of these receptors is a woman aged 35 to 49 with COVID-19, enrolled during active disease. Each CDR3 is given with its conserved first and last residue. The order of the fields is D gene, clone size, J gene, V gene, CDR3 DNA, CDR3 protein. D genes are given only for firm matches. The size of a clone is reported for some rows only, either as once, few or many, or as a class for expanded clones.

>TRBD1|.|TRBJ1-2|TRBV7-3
TGTGCCAGCAGTCTAGATAGGGGGCTTCCCCTTTATGGCTACACCTTC
CASSLDRGLPLYGYTF
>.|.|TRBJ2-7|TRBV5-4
TGTGCCAGCAGCCAAGGAATCGGACAGTACGAGCAGTACTTC
CASSQGIGQYEQYF
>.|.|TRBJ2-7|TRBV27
TGTGCCAGCAGTTTATCGGGCAGCCCCTACGAGCAGTACTTC
CASSLSGSPYEQYF
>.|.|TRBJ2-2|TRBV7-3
TGTGCCAGCAGCTTAGGTCGACTTGTTGGCACCGGGGAGCTGTTTTTT
CASSLGRLVGTGELFF
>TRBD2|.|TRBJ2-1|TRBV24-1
TGTGCCACCAGTGGCCTAGCGGGAGGATCCTACAATGAGCAGTTCTTC
CATSGLAGGSYNEQFF
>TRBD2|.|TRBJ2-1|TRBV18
TGTGCCAGCTCACTACAAGGACTAGCAGGCAATGAGCAGTTCTTC
CASSLQGLAGNEQFF
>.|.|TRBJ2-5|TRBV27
TGTGCCAGCAGTTACCTAGATCGGAAAGAGACCCAGTACTTC
CASSYLDRKETQYF
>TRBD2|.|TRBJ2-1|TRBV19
TGTGCCAGTAGCACTGGAGGGAGGCTAGCGGGACCTGAGCAGTTCTTC
CASSTGGRLAGPEQFF
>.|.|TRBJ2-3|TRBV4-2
TGTGCCAGCAGCCAAGCGGGGGGCTGGTTGGGTACGCAGTATTTT
CASSQAGGWLGTQYF
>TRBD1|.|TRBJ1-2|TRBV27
TGTGCCAGCAGTTTATCCGGCACAGGGGTGGGCTATGGCTACACCTTC
CASSLSGTGVGYGYTF
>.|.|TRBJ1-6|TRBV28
TGTGCCAGCACCGTACAGGGTGGTAATTCACCCCTCCACTTT
CASTVQGGNSPLHF
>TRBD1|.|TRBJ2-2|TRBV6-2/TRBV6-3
TGTGCCAGCAGCCCTTGGACAGGCGCGAACACCGGGGAGCTGTTTTTT
CASSPWTGANTGELFF
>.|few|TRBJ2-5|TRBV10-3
TGTGCCATCAGTACGGACAGTTCAGAGACCCAGTACTTC
CAISTDSSETQYF
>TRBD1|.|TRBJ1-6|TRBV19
TGTGCCAGTACCGTGTTGGGACAGGAAAATTCACCCCTCCACTTT
CASTVLGQENSPLHF
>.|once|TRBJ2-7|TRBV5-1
TGCGCCAGCAGCTTTAGAGTTCAGCGATACGAGCAGTACTTC
CASSFRVQRYEQYF
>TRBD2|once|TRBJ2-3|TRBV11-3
TGTGCCAGCAGCTTAGGTATCGGGGGGGAGAGCACAGATACGCAGTATTTT
CASSLGIGGESTDTQYF
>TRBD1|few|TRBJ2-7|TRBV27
TGTGCCAGCAGGACAGGGGGCGAGCAGTACTTC
CASRTGGEQYF
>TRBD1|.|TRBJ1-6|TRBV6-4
TGTGCCAGCACTCCTCACCCCTTAGACAGGGCAAGTAGTAATTCACCCCTCCACTTT
CASTPHPLDRASSNSPLHF
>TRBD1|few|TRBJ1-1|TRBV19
TGTGCCAGTAGCGTGACAGGGGGCGGCACTGAAGCTTTCTTT
CASSVTGGGTEAFF
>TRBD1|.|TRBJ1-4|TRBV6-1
TGTGCCAGCAGTGTGGACAGGGCGGAGGGTGGCGTAGGTGAAAAACTGTTTTTT
CASSVDRAEGGVGEKLFF
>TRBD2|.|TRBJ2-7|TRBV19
TGTGCCAGTAGTATGTCTAGCGGCCGCCGGGACGAGCAGTACTTC
CASSMSSGRRDEQYF
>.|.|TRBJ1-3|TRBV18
TGTGCCAGCTCATCCTTAGAGAATGGAAACACCATATATTTT
CASSSLENGNTIYF
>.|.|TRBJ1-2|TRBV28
TGTGCCAGCAGCTCCTCCTTCCTCTATGGCTACACCTTC
CASSSSFLYGYTF
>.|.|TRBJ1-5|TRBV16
TGTGCCAGCAGCCGGGTGGAGCGGGGTCAGCCCCAGCATTTT
CASSRVERGQPQHF
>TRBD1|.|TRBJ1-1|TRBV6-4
TGTGCCAGCAGTGACTCGCCGGGACAGGGGAACACTGAAGCTTTCTTT
CASSDSPGQGNTEAFF
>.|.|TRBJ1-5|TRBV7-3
TGTGCCAGCAGCCGCACGTGGGGCCAGCCCCAGCATTTT
CASSRTWGQPQHF
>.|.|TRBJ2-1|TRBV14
TGTGCCAGCAGCCAAGGTCTTGGGGGGGAGCAGTTCTTC
CASSQGLGGEQFF
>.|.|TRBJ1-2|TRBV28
TGTGCCAGCAGTTTCAGTCTCGGGGGCTACACCTTC
CASSFSLGGYTF
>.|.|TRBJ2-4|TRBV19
TGTGCCAGTAGTATCGGGCAGGGCCGAAAAAACATTCAGTACTTC
CASSIGQGRKNIQYF
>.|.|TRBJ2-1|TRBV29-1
TGCAGCGGTTGGGTGGGCAGGCGGGATGAGCAGTTCTTC
CSGWVGRRDEQFF
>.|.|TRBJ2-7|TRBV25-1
TGTGCCAGCTCCGCTCCGGGATACGAGCAGTACTTC
CASSAPGYEQYF
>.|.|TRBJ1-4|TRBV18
TGTGCCAGCTCACCGGGGGGGAGGAACGAAAAACTGTTTTTT
CASSPGGRNEKLFF
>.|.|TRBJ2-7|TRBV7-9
TGTGCCAGCAGCTTTCTAGGTTCTTCCTACGAGCAGTACTTC
CASSFLGSSYEQYF
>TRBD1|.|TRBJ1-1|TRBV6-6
TGTGCCAGCAGAAAGACAGGGGATATCACTGAAGCTTTCTTT
CASRKTGDITEAFF
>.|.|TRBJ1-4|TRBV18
TGTGCCAGCTCACCACAGCTTAATGAAAAACTGTTTTTT
CASSPQLNEKLFF
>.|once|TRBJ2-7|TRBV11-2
TGTGCCAGCAGCTTAGAGGTGACAGCTTACGAGCAGTACTTC
CASSLEVTAYEQYF
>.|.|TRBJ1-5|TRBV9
TGTGCCAGCAGCGTAGGTTCGAATCAGCCCCAGCATTTT
CASSVGSNQPQHF
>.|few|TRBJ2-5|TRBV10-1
TGCGCCAGCAGTGAGGTCCAGGGCGTAGAGACCCAGTACTTC
CASSEVQGVETQYF
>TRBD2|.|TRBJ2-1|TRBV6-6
TGTGCCAGCACCCCAAGCGGGGGGGCCAGGAATGAGCAGTTCTTC
CASTPSGGARNEQFF
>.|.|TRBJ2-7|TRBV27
TGTGCCAGCAGTTCTCAAGGGGACTTAGAGCAGTACTTC
CASSSQGDLEQYF
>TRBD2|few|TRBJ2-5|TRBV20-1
TGCAGTGCTAGTGAGAATAGCGGGAGTTTCGGGGTCTCTGAGACCCAGTACTTC
CSASENSGSFGVSETQYF
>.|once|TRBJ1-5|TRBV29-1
TGCAGCTATCTCCACCGAGCTGTTAACCAGCCCCAGCATTTT
CSYLHRAVNQPQHF
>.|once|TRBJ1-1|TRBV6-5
TGTGCCAGCAGTTACCTGGCGGCTAACACTGAAGCTTTCTTT
CASSYLAANTEAFF
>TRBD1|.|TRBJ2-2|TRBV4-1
TGCGCCAGCAGCCTCGGACAGGGGTATGGCGGGGAGCTGTTTTTT
CASSLGQGYGGELFF
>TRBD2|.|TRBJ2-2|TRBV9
TGTGCCAGCAGCCTAGGTGGAGGGCTAGCGGGAGGCGGGGAGCTGTTTTTT
CASSLGGGLAGGGELFF
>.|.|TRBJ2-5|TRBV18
TGTGCCAGCTCACCCATAACAGAAGAGACCCAGTACTTC
CASSPITEETQYF
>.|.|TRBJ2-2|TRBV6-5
TGTGCCAGCAGTTCTATACTTGCCACCGGGGAGCTGTTTTTT
CASSSILATGELFF
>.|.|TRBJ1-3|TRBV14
TGTGCCAGCAGCCAAGTAGGGGCCGGAAACACCATATATTTT
CASSQVGAGNTIYF
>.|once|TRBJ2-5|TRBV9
TGTGCCAGCAGCGTAACCCGGTACCAAGAGACCCAGTACTTC
CASSVTRYQETQYF
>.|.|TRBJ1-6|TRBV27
TGTGCCAGCAGTTTCCGCTATGATAATTCACCCCTCCACTTT
CASSFRYDNSPLHF
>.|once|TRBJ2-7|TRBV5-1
TGCGCCAGCAGCGGCGGGGCGGGAACCTCCTACGAGCAGTACTTC
CASSGGAGTSYEQYF
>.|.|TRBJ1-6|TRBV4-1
TGCGCCAGCATTGGGAGCTCCTATAATTCACCCCTCCACTTT
CASIGSSYNSPLHF
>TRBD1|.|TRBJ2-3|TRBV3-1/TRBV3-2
TGTGCCAGCAGCCAAGCCGGGACAGGCACAAATACGCAGTATTTT
CASSQAGTGTNTQYF